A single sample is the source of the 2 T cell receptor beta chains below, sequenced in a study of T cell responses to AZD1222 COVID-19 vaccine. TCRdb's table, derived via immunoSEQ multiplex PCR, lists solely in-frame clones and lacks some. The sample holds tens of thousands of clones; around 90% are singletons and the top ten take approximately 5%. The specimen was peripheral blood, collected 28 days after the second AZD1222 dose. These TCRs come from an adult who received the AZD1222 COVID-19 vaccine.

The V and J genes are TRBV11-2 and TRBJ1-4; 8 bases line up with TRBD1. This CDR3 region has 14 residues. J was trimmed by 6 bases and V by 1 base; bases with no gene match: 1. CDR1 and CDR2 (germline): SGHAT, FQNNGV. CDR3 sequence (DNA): TGTGCCAGCAGCTTAGGGACAGGGTATGAAAAACTGTTTTTT. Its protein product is CASSLGTGYEKLFF. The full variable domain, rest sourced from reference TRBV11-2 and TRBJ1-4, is EAGVAQSPRYKIIEKRQSVAFWCNPISGHATLYWYQQILGQGPKLLIQFQNNGVVDDSQLPKDRFSAERLKGVDSTLKIQPAKLEDSAVYLCASSLGTGYEKLFFGSGTQLSVL.

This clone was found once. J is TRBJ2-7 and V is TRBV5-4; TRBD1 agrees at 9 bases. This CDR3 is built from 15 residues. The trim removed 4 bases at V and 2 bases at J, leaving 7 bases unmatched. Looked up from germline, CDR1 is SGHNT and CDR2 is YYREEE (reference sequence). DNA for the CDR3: TGTGCCAGCAGCGGGTCGAGGGACAGGGCCTACGAGCAGTACTTC. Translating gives CASSGSRDRAYEQYF.